The 14 T cell receptor beta chains presented below share a single source sample, sequenced in a study of CD8 T cells in ankylosing spondylitis. TCRdb used MiXCR to reprocess the 5' RACE reads, holding one entry per CDR3 protein. In the table there are around 39,000 distinct CDR3 sequences, 13% of which are singletons. Source material: synovial fluid, either unsorted or a sorted T cell fraction (not recorded which). The receptors here all came from a male donor with ankylosing spondylitis.

This clonotype occurred many times. This chain connects TRBV7-2 to TRBJ2-7, with TRBD1 matching over 7 bases. The CDR3 spans 13 residues. Germline V gene sequence: CDR1 SGHTA, CDR2 FQGNSA. V shed 5 bases, J shed 4 bases, and the junction held 5 bases outside the gene matches. CDR3 amino acids: CASSPGTEYEQYF. The CDR3 DNA is TGTGCCAGCAGCCCCGGGACAGAATACGAGCAGTACTTC.

To note about this clonotype: An end of the junction does not agree with germline; a read error may underlie this. V gene TRBV6-1 combines with J gene TRBJ1-2; D is unresolved. There are 10 residues in the CDR3. From germline, CDR1 is MNHNS and CDR2 SASEGT. This chain's CDR3 is CASSDGAANF. In nucleotides, the CDR3 is TGTGCCAGCAGTGACGGCGCAGCTAACTTC.

The chain joins TRBV19 to TRBJ1-1; unclear D gene. Trimming removed 3 bases from V and 1 base from J, with 9 bases in between. CDR3 length: 14 amino acids. CDR1 is LNHDA, CDR2 SQIVND, per germline (reference sequence). Here the CDR3 DNA reads TGTGCCAGTAGTATCGGGTCGTGGAACACTGAAGCTTTCTTT. It translates to CASSIGSWNTEAFF.

This clonotype has ten or more counts. This chain links TRBV6-1 with TRBJ2-6; 7 nucleotides match TRBD1. The CDR3 runs 15 residues. Germline CDR1 is MNHNS and CDR2 is SASEGT. The trim removed 6 bases at V and 2 bases at J, leaving 4 bases unmatched. CDR3 coding DNA: TGTGCCAGCAGCCCGACAGGGACTGGGGCCAACGTCCTGACTTTC. Amino acids: CASSPTGTGANVLTF.

The genes are TRBV24-1 and TRBJ2-3; D is perhaps TRBD1 (6 bases). The V end was cut by 4 bases, the J end by 3 bases, with 19 bases between. CDR1 is KGHDR and CDR2 is SFDVKD in the germline V gene. The CDR3 sequence is 17 residues long. In DNA, the CDR3 is TGTGCCACCAGTGACACTACAGGGAAGCAGTGGACAGATACGCAGTATTTT. It is translated as CATSDTTGKQWTDTQYF.

This rearrangement joins TRBV25-1 to TRBJ2-3, with D possibly called TRBD1 or TRBD2 (5 bases each). CDR1 and CDR2 (germline): MGHDK, SYGVNS. This CDR3 contains 16 residues. The V end lost 4 bases, the J end lost 6 bases, and 20 bases lay between the germline ends. In DNA form, the CDR3 reads TGTGCCAGCAGTGCCCCTCAGGGTGCCCGAGGGGATACGCAGTATTTT. Its protein is CASSAPQGARGDTQYF.

This clonotype was counted between two and nine times. This chain uses TRBV5-6 with TRBJ1-1; 9 nucleotides match TRBD1. CDR1 is SGHDT and CDR2 is YYEEEE in the germline V gene. There are 13 residues in the CDR3. The V segment lost 4 bases and the J segment 6 bases; nucleotides outside the gene matches: 4. DNA of the CDR3: TGTGCCAGCAGCAGACGACAGGGGGCTGAAGCTTTCTTT. This gives the protein CASSRRQGAEAFF.

The chain employs TRBV7-2 and TRBJ2-3; 8 positions agree with TRBD2. The CDR3 sequence is 17 residues long. The germline V gene has CDR1 SGHTA and CDR2 FQGNSA. V shed 5 bases and J 4 bases; nucleotides not matched to a gene: 14. CDR3 sequence reads: CASSQTPGLVGADTQYF. The CDR3 coding sequence is TGTGCCAGCAGCCAAACTCCGGGACTAGTAGGCGCAGATACGCAGTATTTT.

As concerns this clonotype: The junction differs from germline at one of its ends, possibly a read error. The V call is TRBV6-1, the J call TRBJ2-3; TRBD1 matches 9 bases. In germline, CDR1 is MNHNS, CDR2 SASEGT. The CDR3 length is 13 residues. The CDR3 is CASSLTGGGYPIF. The DNA of the CDR3 is TGTGCCAGCAGCTTGACAGGGGGTGGTTATCCGATTTTT.

This clonotype occurred a few times. The rearrangement links TRBV6-4 to TRBJ2-1; unclear D gene. Germline V gene sequence: CDR1 MRHNA, CDR2 SNTAGT. With 0 bases removed from V and 6 bases from J, the gap between germline ends came to 12 bases. The CDR3 covers 15 residues. Here the CDR3 reads CASSDSLERFNEQFF. CDR3 bases: TGTGCCAGCAGTGACTCATTAGAGCGCTTCAATGAGCAGTTCTTC.

V is TRBV5-1 and J is TRBJ2-2; TRBD2 aligns across 8 bases. Losses at the gene ends were 0 bases for V and 0 bases for J; bases not matched to a gene: 1. Per the germline V gene, CDR1 is SGHRS and CDR2 is YFSETQ. This CDR3 has 16 residues. The CDR3: CASSLERGTNTGELFF. CDR3 coding DNA: TGCGCCAGCAGCTTGGAGCGGGGGACGAACACCGGGGAGCTGTTTTTT.

A few counts support this clonotype. The rearrangement links TRBV28 to TRBJ2-1; the match to TRBD2 covers 7 bases. Germline assignment: CDR1 MDHEN and CDR2 SYDVKM. The CDR3 is made up of 15 amino acids. Trimming cost V 5 bases and J 5 bases; bases outside gene matches: 9. The CDR3 DNA reads TGTGCCAGCAGTCGACCCCTTGGACTAGACAATGAGCAGTTCTTC. This codes for CASSRPLGLDNEQFF.

The chain links TRBV25-1 to TRBJ2-7, with TRBD1 matching 7 bases. The germline V gene has CDR1 MGHDK and CDR2 SYGVNS. CDR3 length equals 14 residues. The ends lost 11 bases at V and 3 bases at J; junction bases unmatched: 13. The CDR3 region has the DNA TGTGCCGTTCTACGTACCGGGACAGACTACGAGCAGTACTTC. This gives the protein CAVLRTGTDYEQYF.

The chain recombines TRBV28 with TRBJ2-5, with 14 nucleotides matching TRBD2. V dropped 6 bases and J dropped 9; count of bases not matched to a gene: 12. This CDR3 is 16 amino acids long. Germline CDR1 is MDHEN and CDR2 is SYDVKM. The CDR3 is CASRPPGTSGSHPQYF. CDR3 sequence (DNA): TGTGCCAGCAGACCACCCGGGACTAGCGGGAGTCATCCCCAGTACTTC.